The 17 T cell receptor beta chains given below trace back to one sample, sequenced in a study of beta chain features in type 1 diabetes. cDNA synthesis used the whole RNA isolate, giving expressed TCRB sequences. The protocol was immunoSEQ multiplex PCR, while the TCRdb copy is restricted to in-frame clones and leaves out a portion. Among about 19,000 clones listed, about 50% were seen once. The specimen was stem cell memory CD4+ T cells from blood. These receptors were collected from a man aged 18 to 29 in good health.

V usage is TRBV19 and J usage is TRBJ1-2; D call uncertain. Germline loops: CDR1 LNHDA, CDR2 SQIVND (reference sequence). V gave up 2 bases and J gave up 5 bases, with 12 bases separating them. This CDR3 is built from 14 residues. The CDR3 bases are TGTGCCAGTAGTATAAACAGCCAGTCTTATGGCTACACCTTC. Translation: CASSINSQSYGYTF.

The V and J genes are TRBV27 and TRBJ1-3, with unresolved D. CDR1 MNHEY and CDR2 SMNVEV come from the germline V gene (reference sequence). The V end was cut by 0 bases, the J end by 11 bases, with 14 bases between. This CDR3 comprises 14 residues. The CDR3 region is CASSLSSGVQAIYF. The CDR3 nucleotides are TGTGCCAGCAGTTTATCTTCCGGGGTCCAAGCCATATATTTT.

The chain joins TRBV10-3 to TRBJ1-1, with D uncertain. CDR1 is ENHRY and CDR2 is SYGVKD in the germline V gene. CDR3 length: 15 residues. V was clipped by 3 bases and J by 4 bases, with 15 bases between them. CDR3: CAISESLVRSTEAFF. The CDR3 DNA reads TGTGCCATCAGTGAATCCCTAGTGAGGAGCACTGAAGCTTTCTTT.

This clone was counted only a few times. The V gene is TRBV5-6, the J gene TRBJ1-6; no firm D call. V was cut by 3 bases and J by 0 bases, with 4 bases left in between. The germline V gene encodes CDR1 SGHDT and CDR2 YYEEEE. The CDR3 is 14 amino acids. CDR3 sequence (DNA): TGTGCCAGCAGCTATAGCTCCTATAATTCACCCCTCCACTTT. This gives the protein CASSYSSYNSPLHF.

The chain employs TRBV7-3 and TRBJ1-1; D may be TRBD1 (5 bases). Trimming removed 1 base from V and 2 bases from J, with 11 bases in between. The CDR3 consists of 15 residues. From germline, CDR1 is SGHTA and CDR2 FQGTGA. CDR3 region: CASSLRGQGNTEAFF. In DNA, the CDR3 is TGTGCCAGCAGCTTAAGGGGCCAGGGTAACACTGAAGCTTTCTTT. Supplemented by reference TRBV7-3 and TRBJ1-1, the full variable domain reads GAGVSQTPSNKVTEKGKYVELRCDPISGHTALYWYRQSLGQGPEFLIYFQGTGAADDSGLPNDRFFAVRPEGSVSTLKIQRTERGDSAVYLCASSLRGQGNTEAFFGQGTRLTVV.

In nucleotides, the CDR3 is TGTGCCAGCAGCTTACTAGCGGGAGCGGATGAGCAGTTCTTC. It yields the protein CASSLLAGADEQFF. This rearrangement joins TRBV7-2 to TRBJ2-1; 10 nucleotides align to TRBD2. The V gene end was trimmed by 2 bases and the J gene end by 8 bases; junction bases not matched to a gene: 3. CDR3 length: 14 residues. Looked up from germline, CDR1 is SGHTA and CDR2 is FQGNSA. The whole variable domain, remainder taken from reference TRBV7-2 and TRBJ2-1, is GAGVSQSPSNKVTEKGKDVELRCDPISGHTALYWYRQSLGQGLEFLIYFQGNSAPDKSGLPSDRFSAERTGGSVSTLTIQRTQQEDSAVYLCASSLLAGADEQFFGPGTRLTVL.

This clone is medium-sized within its sample. The rearrangement uses TRBV5-4 and TRBJ2-7, with 9 bases that match TRBD2. The CDR3 length is 14 residues. The ends lost 4 bases at V and 0 bases at J; junction bases unmatched: 2. Germline CDR1 reads SGHNT; CDR2 reads YYREEE (reference sequence). The CDR3 region has the DNA TGTGCCAGCAGCCCTAGCGGGAACTCCTACGAGCAGTACTTC. Its protein is CASSPSGNSYEQYF.

This clone was counted between two and nine times. The rearrangement uses TRBV18 and TRBJ2-7; D possibly corresponds to TRBD1 (6 bases). The CDR3 covers 15 residues. The V end was cut by 5 bases, the J end by 2 bases, with 16 bases between. Looked up from germline, CDR1 is KGHSH and CDR2 is LQKENI. CDR3 in amino acids: CASSIGQPSTYEQYF. Here the CDR3 DNA reads TGTGCCAGCTCAATCGGACAGCCTTCTACCTACGAGCAGTACTTC.

This clone was detected only once. The chain is built from TRBV6-6 and TRBJ1-5; 7 bases map to TRBD1. V lost 0 bases to trimming and J lost 7 bases; unmatched junction nucleotides: 6. The V gene's germline CDR1 is MNHNY and CDR2 SVGAGI (reference sequence). The CDR3 totals 15 residues. This chain's CDR3 is CASSYSTGNKQPQHF. The CDR3, as DNA: TGTGCCAGCAGTTACTCGACAGGGAACAAACAGCCCCAGCATTTT.

In this sample, this clone turned up a few times. V and J are TRBV11-1 and TRBJ2-2; D uncertain. The germline V and J ends were trimmed by 7 bases and 6 bases, with 15 bases remaining between them. This CDR3 is 14 amino acids long. In germline, CDR1 is SGHAT, CDR2 FQDESV (reference sequence). CDR3 sequence (DNA): TGTGCCAGCACCCCCCCCCACAACGCCGGGGAGCTGTTTTTT. Translation gives CASTPPHNAGELFF.

V and J are TRBV9 and TRBJ1-3; TRBD1 matches 9 bases. J lost 2 bases, V lost 3 bases, and 6 bases had no gene match. The germline V gene has CDR1 SGDLS and CDR2 YYNGEE. CDR3 length: 16 amino acids. The CDR3 nucleotides read TGTGCCAGCAGCGCCGGGGACAGGGAACCTGGAAACACCATATATTTT. Its translation is CASSAGDREPGNTIYF. Full variable domain (remainder filled in from reference TRBV9 and TRBJ1-3): DSGVTQTPKHLITATGQRVTLRCSPRSGDLSVYWYQQSLDQGLQFLIQYYNGEERAKGNILERFSAQQFPDLHSELNLSSLELGDSALYFCASSAGDREPGNTIYFGEGSWLTVV.

The J gene is TRBJ2-5, the V gene TRBV5-1; D not resolved. Trimming took 0 bases from V and 4 from J, leaving 4 bases between them. CDR1 and CDR2 from the germline V gene are SGHRS and YFSETQ. This CDR3 has 12 residues. Written as DNA, the CDR3 is TGCGCCAGCAGCTTGGCCGGAGAGACCCAGTACTTC. This gives the protein CASSLAGETQYF.

This clone was counted only a few times. This chain links TRBV11-2 with TRBJ1-1; D is perhaps TRBD1 (5 bases). CDR3 length: 14 residues. V was pared by 0 bases and J by 6 bases, with 11 bases between. CDR1 SGHAT and CDR2 FQNNGV come from the germline V gene. CDR3 DNA sequence: TGTGCCAGCAGCTTAGACAGGGTAGTTGCTGAAGCTTTCTTT. This encodes CASSLDRVVAEAFF. Together with reference TRBV11-2 and TRBJ1-1, the CDR3 gives the full variable domain: EAGVAQSPRYKIIEKRQSVAFWCNPISGHATLYWYQQILGQGPKLLIQFQNNGVVDDSQLPKDRFSAERLKGVDSTLKIQPAKLEDSAVYLCASSLDRVVAEAFFGQGTRLTVV.

The CDR3 coding sequence is TGTGCCAGCAGTTCACACGGCCTAGGAGGTCCCCTCTACGAGCAGTACTTC. Amino acid sequence: CASSSHGLGGPLYEQYF. The J gene is TRBJ2-7, the V gene TRBV28; tentative D call: TRBD2 (5 bases). Trimming removed 4 bases from V and 3 bases from J, with 22 bases in between. This CDR3 comprises 17 residues. The germline V gene has CDR1 MDHEN and CDR2 SYDVKM.

The rearrangement links TRBV28 to TRBJ2-7; TRBD1 matches at 9 bases. CDR1 and CDR2 from the germline V gene are MDHEN and SYDVKM. V dropped 3 bases and J dropped 5; count of bases not matched to a gene: 8. This CDR3 has 15 amino acids. CDR3 in amino acids: CASSFYRGQGDEQYF. DNA for the CDR3: TGTGCCAGCAGTTTCTATAGGGGACAGGGCGACGAGCAGTACTTC.

The chain combines TRBV9 with TRBJ1-1; D gene ambiguous. CDR3 size: 13 residues. Germline CDR1 SGDLS, CDR2 YYNGEE. The V and J ends lost 1 base and 2 bases respectively, with 6 bases between them. CDR3 DNA sequence: TGTGCCAGCAGCGTAATAGAAAACACTGAAGCTTTCTTT. It specifies CASSVIENTEAFF.

In this sample, this clone turned up a few times. The chain is built from TRBV5-4 and TRBJ2-6; 11 positions agree with TRBD1. The germline gives CDR1 SGHNT, CDR2 YYREEE (reference sequence). Unmatched junction bases numbered 6, after V lost 5 bases and J lost 2 bases. The CDR3 runs 17 residues. The CDR3 DNA sequence: TGTGCCAGCAGGTCCACGGACAGGGGGCCTGGGGCCAACGTCCTGACTTTC. Translating gives CASRSTDRGPGANVLTF.